Below, 3 T cell receptor beta chains from the same sample are listed, as sequenced in a study of blood T cells in healthy people across ages. Alongside a J-beta primer mix, a sample-barcoded 5' primer served in a second PCR lasting roughly 6 to 11 cycles. TCRdb fed the 5' RACE reads into MiXCR, producing one record per CDR3 protein. The table lists 270,000 or so distinct CDR3 sequences, roughly 29% of them singletons. Sequences were obtained from blood. The receptors were sampled from a woman aged 65 to 85 in good health.

The chain recombines TRBV2 with TRBJ2-1, with 7 bases that match TRBD1. The CDR3 extends over 14 amino acids. Per the germline V gene, CDR1 is SNHLY and CDR2 is FYNNEI. The junction had 7 bases not matched to a gene; V was cut back by 5 bases and J by 6 bases. The CDR3 is CASSKRDSANEQFF. The DNA for the CDR3 is TGTGCCAGCAGTAAACGGGACAGTGCCAATGAGCAGTTCTTC. Variable domain in full (rest from reference TRBV2 and TRBJ2-1): EPEVTQTPSHQVTQMGQEVILRCVPISNHLYFYWYRQILGQKVEFLVSFYNNEISEKSEIFDDQFSVERPDGSNFTLKIRSTKLEDSAMYFCASSKRDSANEQFFGPGTRLTVL.

The table lists this clonotype with a few counts. The chain employs TRBV5-1 and TRBJ1-4; 10 bases agree with TRBD1. Germline V gives CDR1 SGHRS, CDR2 YFSETQ. The CDR3 spans 16 residues. V lost 4 bases to trimming and J lost 10 bases; unmatched junction nucleotides: 13. CDR3 sequence: CASSKRTGGEYGKLFF. In nucleotides, the CDR3 is TGCGCCAGCAGCAAGAGGACAGGGGGGGAGTATGGAAAACTGTTTTTT. The entire variable domain, with the rest obtained from reference TRBV5-1 and TRBJ1-4, is as follows: KAGVTQTPRYLIKTRGQQVTLSCSPISGHRSVSWYQQTPGQGLQFLFEYFSETQRNKGNFPGRFSGRQFSNSRSEMNVSTLELGDSALYLCASSKRTGGEYGKLFFGSGTQLSVL.

In its sample, this clonotype was seen a few times. The chain employs TRBV28 and TRBJ1-2; unclear D gene. The germline CDR1 and CDR2 sequences are MDHEN and SYDVKM. V was shortened by 4 bases and J by 0 bases, with 12 bases between the two germline ends. There are 15 residues in the CDR3. CDR3 residues: CASSSVGSANYGYTF. The CDR3 DNA follows: TGTGCCAGCAGTTCTGTCGGGTCAGCTAACTATGGCTACACCTTC.